This T cell receptor (beta chain) was captured by sequencing in a study of control samples from healthy donors and cancer patients. CDR1 and CDR2 (germline): SGHTA, FQGNSA. The germline V and J ends were trimmed by 4 bases and 3 bases, with 13 bases remaining between them. The CDR3 consists of 14 residues. Generated by immunoSEQ multiplex PCR, the TCRdb table keeps only in-frame clones and is missing some. The specimen's table records about 190,000 clones. Sequencing was carried out using blood. The chain carries TRBV7-2 and TRBJ2-7, with a tentative D call TRBD2 (6 bases). The sequence was obtained from a young woman in good health. The CDR3 DNA is TGTGCCAGCAGCTCCACCCCCGGGGGCTACGAGCAGTACTTC. Translated: CASSSTPGGYEQYF.